These 27 T cell receptor beta chains were all obtained from the same sample, sequenced in a study of B cell selection in AIRE deficiency. This table comes from immunoSEQ multiplex PCR, and its TCRdb copy is limited to in-frame clones, with some not included. The data show around 26,000 clones, 92% seen once. Regulatory T cells were sorted as CD4+CD25hiCD127low/negative cells. Input material: CD4+CD25+ Tregs sorted from PBMCs. These receptors were obtained from a human donor in good health.

The count of this clone is one. This chain links TRBV2 with TRBJ2-1; 12 bases map to TRBD2. The CDR3 totals 16 residues. J lost 4 bases, V lost 8 bases, and 9 bases had no gene match. CDR1 is SNHLY and CDR2 is FYNNEI in the germline V gene. CDR3 protein: CASGSGLAGRYNEQFF. The CDR3 nucleotides read TGTGCCAGCGGATCAGGACTAGCGGGGAGGTACAATGAGCAGTTCTTC.

The V gene is TRBV5-1, the J gene TRBJ1-6, with a possible D match to TRBD1 (5 bases). Germline V gene sequence: CDR1 SGHRS, CDR2 YFSETQ. Trimming took off 0 bases at V and 12 bases at J, with 10 bases between the two ends. The CDR3 sequence is 13 residues long. The CDR3, as DNA: TGCGCCAGCAGCTTGGCGGGGGGTGGACCCCTCCACTTT. Its protein product is CASSLAGGGPLHF.

This chain uses TRBV6-1 with TRBJ1-2, with no clear D. The CDR3 contains 13 residues. V shed 6 bases and J shed 4 bases, with 12 bases lying between them. Germline CDR1 and CDR2: MNHNS and SASEGT. CDR3 region: CASRSAEIYGYTF. CDR3 DNA sequence: TGTGCCAGCAGAAGTGCAGAGATCTATGGCTACACCTTC.

The gene calls are TRBV5-1 and TRBJ2-7, with a weak D call TRBD2 (6 bases). CDR1 and CDR2 (germline): SGHRS, YFSETQ. CDR3 size: 17 residues. V was trimmed by 4 bases and J by 0 bases, leaving 20 bases between them. The CDR3, as DNA: TGCGCCAGCAGCCCCGCGAGGGGCGGGGAATTCTCCTACGAGCAGTACTTC. Amino acid sequence: CASSPARGGEFSYEQYF.

J is TRBJ1-2 and V is TRBV9, with a weak D call TRBD1 (6 bases). Germline CDR1 is SGDLS and CDR2 is YYNGEE. The ends were cut back, 6 bases at V and 5 bases at J, with 17 bases in the middle. The CDR3 extends over 14 amino acids. The CDR3 DNA reads TGTGCCAGCAAGACAACAGGGCAACTTTATGGCTACACCTTC. It specifies CASKTTGQLYGYTF.

V gene TRBV29-1 combines with J gene TRBJ1-5; 7 bases are a match to TRBD1. V shed 6 bases and J 4 bases; nucleotides not matched to a gene: 6. CDR3 length: 13 amino acids. Per germline, CDR1 SQVTM and CDR2 ANQGSEA. The CDR3, as DNA: TGCAGCGTGGTAGACAGGGTTAATCAGCCCCAGCATTTT. Protein sequence: CSVVDRVNQPQHF.

The chain combines TRBV13 with TRBJ2-5; unclear D gene. The J call is uncertain, as TRBJ2-7 better fits the DNA end. The CDR3 covers 12 residues. Germline loops: CDR1 PRHDT, CDR2 FYEKMQ (reference sequence). The CDR3 region is CASSLGYYEQYF. In DNA, the CDR3 is TGTGCCAGCAGCTTAGGCTACTACGAGCAGTACTTC.

The V call is TRBV7-2, the J call TRBJ2-3; possibly TRBD2 for D (6 bases). Germline CDR1 reads SGHTA; CDR2 reads FQGNSA. The CDR3 length is 13 residues. The ends were cut back, 6 bases at V and 4 bases at J, with 11 bases in the middle. The CDR3 DNA follows: TGTGCCAGCAGTTTTCGGGGGTCAGATACGCAGTATTTT. Encoded protein: CASSFRGSDTQYF.

The rearrangement uses TRBV6-5 and TRBJ1-6; D ambiguous. Germline-derived CDR1 and CDR2 are MNHEY and SVGAGI. The CDR3 spans 13 residues. Trimming pared 7 bases from V and 8 bases from J, leaving 12 bases between. DNA of the CDR3: TGTGCCAGCAAATTCGCAGGCTATTCACCCCTCCACTTT. Amino acids: CASKFAGYSPLHF.

The rearrangement uses TRBV5-6 and TRBJ2-7, with TRBD2 as a possible D gene (5 bases). V lost 0 bases and J lost 5, with 12 bases in between. Germline values: CDR1 SGHDT, CDR2 YYEEEE. The CDR3 contains 14 residues. CDR3 sequence (DNA): TGTGCCAGCAGCTTGGTCGGACTGGGAGACGAGCAGTACTTC. Its translation is CASSLVGLGDEQYF. Looking up the rest from reference TRBV5-6 and TRBJ2-7 gives the full variable domain: DAGVTQSPTHLIKTRGQQVTLRCSPKSGHDTVSWYQQALGQGPQFIFQYYEEEERQRGNFPDRFSGHQFPNYSSELNVNALLLGDSALYLCASSLVGLGDEQYFGPGTRLTVT.

CDR3: CASSKDSRYEQYF. The CDR3 nucleotides are TGTGCCAGCTCTAAGGACAGCCGCTACGAGCAGTACTTC. This sequence joins TRBV6-5 and TRBJ2-7, with a possible D match to TRBD1 (6 bases). The CDR3 has 13 residues. Trimming stripped 8 bases from V and 3 bases from J, with 14 bases between. Germline CDR1 is MNHEY and CDR2 is SVGAGI.

This chain links TRBV6-6 with TRBJ2-7, with 11 bases that match TRBD1. CDR1 is MNHNY, CDR2 SVGAGI, per germline (reference sequence). The ends lost 4 bases at V and 4 bases at J; junction bases unmatched: 9. This CDR3 region has 16 residues. This chain's CDR3 is CASSSAGQGAKYEQYF. CDR3 bases: TGTGCCAGCAGTTCAGCAGGACAGGGGGCGAAATACGAGCAGTACTTC.

The chain is built from TRBV29-1 and TRBJ2-5; no clear D. CDR3 length equals 14 residues. With 7 bases removed from V and 4 bases from J, the gap between germline ends came to 19 bases. Germline CDR1 reads SQVTM; CDR2 reads ANQGSEA. The CDR3 is CSALPDDGPETQYF. The CDR3 DNA reads as TGCAGCGCCCTCCCCGACGACGGCCCAGAGACCCAGTACTTC.

The chain employs TRBV7-7 and TRBJ2-3; D is uncertain. The CDR3 totals 15 residues. Germline CDR1 and CDR2: SSHAT and FNYEAQ (reference sequence). Trimming stripped 4 bases from V and 1 base from J, with 12 bases between. CDR3 protein: CASSSGPRGTDTQYF. In DNA form, the CDR3 reads TGTGCCAGCAGCTCCGGGCCTCGAGGCACAGATACGCAGTATTTT.

This chain joins TRBV2 and TRBJ2-2; 7 nucleotides line up with TRBD1. Germline assignment: CDR1 SNHLY and CDR2 FYNNEI. The CDR3 length is 16 residues. The V and J ends lost 4 bases and 4 bases, in that order; junction bases with no gene match: 9. The CDR3 loop reads CASSVTRGQGTGELFF. For the CDR3, the DNA is TGTGCCAGCAGTGTTACAAGGGGGCAGGGCACCGGGGAGCTGTTTTTT. The full variable domain, with the rest looked up from reference TRBV2 and TRBJ2-2, is EPEVTQTPSHQVTQMGQEVILRCVPISNHLYFYWYRQILGQKVEFLVSFYNNEISEKSEIFDDQFSVERPDGSNFTLKIRSTKLEDSAMYFCASSVTRGQGTGELFFGEGSRLTVL.

The chain carries TRBV4-2 and TRBJ2-5, with 10 bases fitting TRBD2. The V gene's germline CDR1 is LGHNA and CDR2 YNFKEQ. This CDR3 contains 16 residues. The ends lost 1 base at V and 2 bases at J; junction bases unmatched: 4. CDR3 in amino acids: CASSQGIAGGQETQYF. As DNA, the CDR3 is TGTGCCAGCAGCCAAGGAATAGCGGGGGGTCAAGAGACCCAGTACTTC.

The V gene is TRBV5-1, the J gene TRBJ2-7; D not resolved. CDR1 and CDR2 from the germline V gene are SGHRS and YFSETQ. The CDR3 length is 13 residues. V was clipped by 0 bases and J by 2 bases, with 6 bases between them. CDR3 sequence (DNA): TGCGCCAGCAGCTTGGGGTGGACCTACGAGCAGTACTTC. Protein product: CASSLGWTYEQYF.

The gene calls are TRBV5-4 and TRBJ2-5, with TRBD1 identical over 8 bases. V lost 8 bases to trimming and J lost 5 bases; unmatched junction nucleotides: 14. The CDR3 covers 15 residues. The germline gives CDR1 SGHNT, CDR2 YYREEE (reference sequence). The CDR3 coding sequence is TGTGCCAGTTCTTTAGGACAGGGCCTTCGTGAGACCCAGTACTTC. This sequence encodes CASSLGQGLRETQYF.

This chain joins TRBV19 and TRBJ1-3; D ambiguous. Trimming pared 5 bases from V and 10 bases from J, leaving 18 bases between. Germline CDR1 reads LNHDA; CDR2 reads SQIVND (reference sequence). The CDR3 loop spans 14 amino acids. The CDR3 DNA is TGTGCCAGTAGTTCTCAGCGACCTCTTTGGACCATATATTTT. This encodes CASSSQRPLWTIYF. Filled out from reference TRBV19 and TRBJ1-3, the complete variable domain reads DGGITQSPKYLFRKEGQNVTLSCEQNLNHDAMYWYRQDPGQGLRLIYYSQIVNDFQKGDIAEGYSVSREKKESFPLTVTSAQKNPTAFYLCASSSQRPLWTIYFGEGSWLTVV.

The gene calls are TRBV7-8 and TRBJ2-1, with D maybe TRBD1 (5 bases). CDR1 and CDR2 from the germline V gene are SGHVS and FQNEAQ. V lost 5 bases to trimming and J lost 3 bases, with 17 bases between them. This CDR3 contains 16 residues. This CDR3 is CASSTQGGSVYNEQFF. Here the CDR3 DNA reads TGTGCCAGCAGCACCCAGGGTGGGTCGGTCTACAATGAGCAGTTCTTC.

The chain links TRBV27 to TRBJ1-5; D is uncertain. Germline CDR1 reads MNHEY; CDR2 reads SMNVEV (reference sequence). This CDR3 is 15 amino acids long. The V end was cut by 7 bases, the J end by 0 bases, with 13 bases between. For the CDR3, the DNA is TGTGCCAGCAAGGGAGGAGGGTTTAGCAATCAGCCCCAGCATTTT. Protein: CASKGGGFSNQPQHF.

The CDR3 DNA reads as TGTGCCAGTAGTATACGGACAGGGGGCTCCTACAATGAGCAGTTCTTC. It codes for CASSIRTGGSYNEQFF. The J gene is TRBJ2-1, the V gene TRBV19, with 10 bases that match TRBD1. This CDR3 contains 16 residues. Trimming cost V 2 bases and J 0 bases; bases outside gene matches: 1. Germline values: CDR1 LNHDA, CDR2 SQIVND (reference sequence).

V gene TRBV7-2 combines with J gene TRBJ1-5; TRBD1 is a possible D gene (5 bases). CDR1 and CDR2 from the germline V gene are SGHTA and FQGNSA. The CDR3 consists of 15 residues. The V end lost 3 bases, the J end lost 5 bases, and 14 bases lay between the germline ends. The CDR3 is CASSLDTGVYQPQHF. CDR3 coding DNA: TGTGCCAGCAGCTTGGACACTGGGGTTTATCAGCCCCAGCATTTT.

The chain carries TRBV7-2 and TRBJ1-1, with 10 nucleotides matching TRBD1. V gave up 6 bases and J gave up 11 bases; unmatched junction bases: 6. Germline V gene data show CDR1 as SGHTA and CDR2 as FQGNSA. This CDR3 contains 12 residues. The CDR3 DNA reads TGTGCCAGCAGGGGGACAGGGGTTTCGGCTTTCTTT. Its translation is CASRGTGVSAFF. Full variable domain (missing parts from reference TRBV7-2 and TRBJ1-1): GAGVSQSPSNKVTEKGKDVELRCDPISGHTALYWYRQSLGQGLEFLIYFQGNSAPDKSGLPSDRFSAERTGGSVSTLTIQRTQQEDSAVYLCASRGTGVSAFFGQGTRLTVV.

The chain is built from TRBV10-1 and TRBJ1-1, with TRBD1 matching 8 bases. This CDR3 has 15 residues. Trimming at V came to 2 bases and at J to 5 bases, leaving 7 bases not matched to a gene. Germline V CDR1 and CDR2: WNHNN, SYGVQD (reference sequence). The CDR3 loop reads CASSEVGTGGTEAFF. CDR3 DNA sequence: TGCGCCAGCAGTGAGGTAGGGACAGGAGGAACTGAAGCTTTCTTT.

The chain combines TRBV11-2 with TRBJ1-5; weak D call: TRBD1 (5 bases). The CDR3 contains 14 residues. The germline V and J ends were trimmed by 5 bases and 4 bases, with 12 bases remaining between them. In germline, CDR1 is SGHAT, CDR2 FQNNGV. The CDR3 region has the DNA TGTGCCAGCAGCCGGGGAAGGGGAAATCAGCCCCAGCATTTT. This gives the protein CASSRGRGNQPQHF.

The chain links TRBV7-2 to TRBJ2-7; the match to TRBD2 covers 10 bases. Germline CDR1 and CDR2: SGHTA and FQGNSA. The CDR3 covers 14 residues. V lost 4 bases and J lost 9; bases outside the gene matches: 9. The CDR3 DNA reads as TGTGCCAGCAGCTCAGCGGGGGGGACCCTCGGGCAGTACTTC. It translates to CASSSAGGTLGQYF.